This T cell receptor (beta chain) was observed in a study of control samples from healthy donors and cancer patients. The length of the CDR3 is 12 residues. Trimming pared 0 bases from V and 2 bases from J, leaving 3 bases between. Germline values: CDR1 SGHDT, CDR2 YYEEEE. Profiled with immunoSEQ multiplex PCR; TCRdb holds only in-frame clones, not every one. This table holds about 160,000 clones, around 94% found once. The receptor comes from a man in his sixties with colorectal cancer. This chain connects TRBV5-6 to TRBJ2-7; D is unresolved. Sample: PBMCs. CDR3 DNA sequence: TGTGCCAGCAGCTTGGACGCCTACGAGCAGTACTTC. Translating gives CASSLDAYEQYF.